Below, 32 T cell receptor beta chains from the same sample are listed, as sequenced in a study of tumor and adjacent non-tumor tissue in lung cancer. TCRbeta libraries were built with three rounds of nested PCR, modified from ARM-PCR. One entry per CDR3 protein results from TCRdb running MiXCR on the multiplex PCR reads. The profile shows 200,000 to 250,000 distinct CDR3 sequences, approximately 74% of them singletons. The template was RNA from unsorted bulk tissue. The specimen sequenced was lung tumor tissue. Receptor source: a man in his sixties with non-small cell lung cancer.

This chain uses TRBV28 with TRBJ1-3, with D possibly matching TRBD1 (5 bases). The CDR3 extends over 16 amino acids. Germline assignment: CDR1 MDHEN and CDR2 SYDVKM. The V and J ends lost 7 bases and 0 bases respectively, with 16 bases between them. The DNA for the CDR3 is TGTGCCAGCAATTTGCCCGGCAGGGTCTCTGGAAACACCATATATTTT. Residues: CASNLPGRVSGNTIYF.

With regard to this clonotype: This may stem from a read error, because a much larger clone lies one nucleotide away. The DNA for the CDR3 is TGTGCCAGCAACCAAGACAGCGATCAGCCCCAGCATTTT. It codes for CASNQDSDQPQHF. This chain uses TRBV5-5 with TRBJ1-5, with D possibly TRBD1 on 5 matching bases. This CDR3 has 13 amino acids. V was pared by 6 bases and J by 5 bases, with 12 bases between. Germline CDR1 SGHKS, CDR2 YYEKEE (reference sequence).

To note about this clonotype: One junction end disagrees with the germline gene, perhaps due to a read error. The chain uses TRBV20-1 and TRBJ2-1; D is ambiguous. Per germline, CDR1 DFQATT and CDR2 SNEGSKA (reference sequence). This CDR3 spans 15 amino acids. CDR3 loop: CSARDRIGGVLGQSF. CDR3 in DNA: TGCAGTGCTAGAGATAGAATAGGTGGGGTACTCGGGCAGTCCTTC.

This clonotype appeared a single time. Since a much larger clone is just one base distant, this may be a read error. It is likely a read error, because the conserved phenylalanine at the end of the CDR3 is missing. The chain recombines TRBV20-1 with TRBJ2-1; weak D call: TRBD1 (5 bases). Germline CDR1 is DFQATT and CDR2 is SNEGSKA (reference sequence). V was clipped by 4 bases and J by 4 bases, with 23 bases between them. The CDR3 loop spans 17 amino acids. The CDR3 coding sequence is TGCAGTGCTACCTCCACCGACAGCAGAAATTGGTACAATGAGCAGTTCTTA. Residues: CSATSTDSRNWYNEQFL.

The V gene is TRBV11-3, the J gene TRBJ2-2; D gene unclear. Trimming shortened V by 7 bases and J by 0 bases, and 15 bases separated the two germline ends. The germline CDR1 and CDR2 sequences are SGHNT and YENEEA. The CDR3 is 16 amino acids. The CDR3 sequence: CASNSSMLANTGELFF. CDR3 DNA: TGTGCCAGCAACTCCAGTATGCTAGCGAACACCGGGGAGCTGTTTTTT.

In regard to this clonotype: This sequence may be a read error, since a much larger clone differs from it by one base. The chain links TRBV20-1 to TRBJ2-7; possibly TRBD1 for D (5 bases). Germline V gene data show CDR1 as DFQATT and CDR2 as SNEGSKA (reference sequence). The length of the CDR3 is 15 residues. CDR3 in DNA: TGCAGTGTTAGAGATAGTACCGCAGGGAACTACGAGCAGTACTTC. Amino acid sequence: CSVRDSTAGNYEQYF.

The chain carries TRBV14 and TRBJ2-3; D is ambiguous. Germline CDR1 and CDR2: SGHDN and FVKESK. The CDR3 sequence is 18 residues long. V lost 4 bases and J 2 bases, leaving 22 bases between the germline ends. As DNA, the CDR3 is TGTGCCAGCAGCCCTGGAGAGGTTTTCAATCTTTACACAGATACGCAGTATTTT. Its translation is CASSPGEVFNLYTDTQYF.

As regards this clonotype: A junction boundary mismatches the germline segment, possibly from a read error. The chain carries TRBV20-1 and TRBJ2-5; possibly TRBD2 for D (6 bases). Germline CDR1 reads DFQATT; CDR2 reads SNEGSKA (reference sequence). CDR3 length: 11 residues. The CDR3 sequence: CIPRGEEAQYF. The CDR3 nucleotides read TGCATCCCCCGCGGGGAAGAGGCCCAGTACTTC.

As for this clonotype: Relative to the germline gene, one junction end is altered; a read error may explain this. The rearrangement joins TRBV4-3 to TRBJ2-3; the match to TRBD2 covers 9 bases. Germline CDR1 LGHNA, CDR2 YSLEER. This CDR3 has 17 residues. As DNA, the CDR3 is TGCGCTAGCAGCCAAGCCCTAGCGGGGATGGGCACAGATACGCAGTATTTT. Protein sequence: CASSQALAGMGTDTQYF.

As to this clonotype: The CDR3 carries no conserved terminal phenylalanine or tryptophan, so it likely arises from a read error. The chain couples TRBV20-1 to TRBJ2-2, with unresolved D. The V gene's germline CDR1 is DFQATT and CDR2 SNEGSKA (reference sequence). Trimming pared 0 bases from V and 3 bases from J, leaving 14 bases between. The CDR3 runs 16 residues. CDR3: CSAREGMCGYTGELFS. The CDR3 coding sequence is TGCAGTGCTAGAGAGGGGATGTGTGGGTACACCGGGGAGCTGTTTTCT.

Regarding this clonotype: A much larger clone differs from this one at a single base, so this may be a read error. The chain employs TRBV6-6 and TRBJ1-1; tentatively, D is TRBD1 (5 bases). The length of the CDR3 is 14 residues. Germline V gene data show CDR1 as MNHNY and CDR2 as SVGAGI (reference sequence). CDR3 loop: CPSSQISGGTEAFF. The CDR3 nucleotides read TGTCCCAGCAGTCAAATTTCGGGGGGCACTGAAGCTTTCTTT.

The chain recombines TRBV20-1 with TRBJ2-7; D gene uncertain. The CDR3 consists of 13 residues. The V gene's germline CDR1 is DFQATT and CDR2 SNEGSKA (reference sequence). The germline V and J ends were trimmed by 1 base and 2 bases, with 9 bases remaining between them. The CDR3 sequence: CSARVPITYEQYF. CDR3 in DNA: TGCAGTGCTAGAGTTCCCATCACCTACGAGCAGTACTTC.

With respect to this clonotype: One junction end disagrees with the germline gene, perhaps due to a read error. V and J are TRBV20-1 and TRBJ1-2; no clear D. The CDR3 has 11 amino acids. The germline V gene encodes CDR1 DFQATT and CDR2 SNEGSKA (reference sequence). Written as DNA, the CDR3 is TGCAGTGCTAGAGGAAGGCGAGACTACACTTTC. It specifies CSARGRRDYTF.

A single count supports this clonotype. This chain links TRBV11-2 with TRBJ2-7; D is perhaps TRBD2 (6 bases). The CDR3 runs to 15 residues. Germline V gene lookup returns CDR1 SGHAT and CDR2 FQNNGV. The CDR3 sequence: CVNSGRRGPTVEQYF. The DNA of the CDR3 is TGTGTCAACAGCGGGCGTCGAGGTCCTACAGTCGAGCAGTACTTC.

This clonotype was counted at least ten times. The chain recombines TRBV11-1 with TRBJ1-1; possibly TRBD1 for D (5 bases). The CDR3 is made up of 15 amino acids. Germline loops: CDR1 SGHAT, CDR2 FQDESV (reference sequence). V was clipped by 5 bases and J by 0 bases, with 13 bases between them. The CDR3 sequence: CASSPGGTLNTEAFF. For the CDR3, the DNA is TGTGCCAGCAGCCCGGGGGGGACTCTGAACACTGAAGCTTTCTTT.

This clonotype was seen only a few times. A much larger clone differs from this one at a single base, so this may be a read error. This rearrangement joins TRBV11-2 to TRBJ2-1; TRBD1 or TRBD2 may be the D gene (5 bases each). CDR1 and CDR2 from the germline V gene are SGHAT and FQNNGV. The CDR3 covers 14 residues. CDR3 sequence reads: CTSSLTGPRNEQFF. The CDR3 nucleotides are TGTACCAGCAGCTTAACGGGACCCCGGAATGAGCAGTTCTTC.

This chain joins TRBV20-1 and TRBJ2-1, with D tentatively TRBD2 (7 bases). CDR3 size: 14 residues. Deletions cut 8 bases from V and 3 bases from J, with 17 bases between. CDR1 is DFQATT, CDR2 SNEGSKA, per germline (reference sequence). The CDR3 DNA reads TGCAGTACTCCGACTAGCAGGGGCTACAATGAGCAGTTCTTC. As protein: CSTPTSRGYNEQFF.

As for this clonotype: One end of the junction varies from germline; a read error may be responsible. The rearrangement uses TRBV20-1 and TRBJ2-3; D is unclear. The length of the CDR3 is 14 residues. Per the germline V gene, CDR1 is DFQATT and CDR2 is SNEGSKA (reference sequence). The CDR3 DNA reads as TGCAGTGCCAATGGAGATATAGGCACAAATACGCATTACTTT. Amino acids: CSANGDIGTNTHYF.

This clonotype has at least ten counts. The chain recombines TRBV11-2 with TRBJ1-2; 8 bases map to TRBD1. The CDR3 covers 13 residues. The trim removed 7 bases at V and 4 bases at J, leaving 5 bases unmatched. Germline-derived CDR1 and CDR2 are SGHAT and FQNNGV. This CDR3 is CASTADRGYGYTF. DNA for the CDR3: TGTGCCAGCACCGCAGACAGGGGCTATGGCTACACCTTC.

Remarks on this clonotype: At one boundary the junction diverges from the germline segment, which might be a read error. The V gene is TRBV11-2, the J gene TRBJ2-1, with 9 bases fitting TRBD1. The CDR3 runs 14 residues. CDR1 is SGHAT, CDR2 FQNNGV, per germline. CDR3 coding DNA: TGCGCCAGCAGCTTAGGGACAGGGAACGATGAGCAGTTCTTC. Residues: CASSLGTGNDEQFF.

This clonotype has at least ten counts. In DNA form, the CDR3 reads TGTGCCAGCAGCATGCCTCAGAAGACCCAGTACTTC. It specifies CASSMPQKTQYF. The chain recombines TRBV7-8 with TRBJ2-5, with D unresolved. V was pared by 5 bases and J by 6 bases, with 10 bases between. Germline CDR1 and CDR2: SGHVS and FQNEAQ. The CDR3 is made up of 12 amino acids.

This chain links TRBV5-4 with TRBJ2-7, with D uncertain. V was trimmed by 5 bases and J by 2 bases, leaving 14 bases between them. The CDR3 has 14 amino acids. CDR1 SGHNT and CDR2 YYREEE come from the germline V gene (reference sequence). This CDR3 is CASSWAAVAYEQYF. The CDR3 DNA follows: TGTGCCAGCAGTTGGGCGGCCGTGGCCTACGAGCAGTACTTC.

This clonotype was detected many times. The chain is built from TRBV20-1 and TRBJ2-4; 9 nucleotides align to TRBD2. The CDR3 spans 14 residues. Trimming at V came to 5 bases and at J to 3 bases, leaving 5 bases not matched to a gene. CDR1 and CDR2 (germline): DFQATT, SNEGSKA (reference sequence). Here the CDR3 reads CSADMTSGKNIQYF. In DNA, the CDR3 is TGCAGTGCTGACATGACTAGCGGCAAAAACATTCAGTACTTC.

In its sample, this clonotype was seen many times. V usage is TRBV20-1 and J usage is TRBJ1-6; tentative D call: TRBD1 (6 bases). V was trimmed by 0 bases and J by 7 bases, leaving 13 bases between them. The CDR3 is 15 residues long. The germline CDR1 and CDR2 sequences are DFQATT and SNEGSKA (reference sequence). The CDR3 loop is CSARDLPGENSPLHF. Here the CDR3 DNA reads TGCAGTGCTAGAGACCTCCCAGGGGAAAATTCACCCCTCCACTTT.

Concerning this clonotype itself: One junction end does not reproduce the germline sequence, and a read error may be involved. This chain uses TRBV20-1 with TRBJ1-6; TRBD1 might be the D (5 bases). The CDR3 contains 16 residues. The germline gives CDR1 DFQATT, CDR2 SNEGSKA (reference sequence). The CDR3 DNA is TGCAGTGCCTACGACGGGACCAGTTCCTATAATCCACCCCTCCCCTTT. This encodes CSAYDGTSSYNPPLPF.

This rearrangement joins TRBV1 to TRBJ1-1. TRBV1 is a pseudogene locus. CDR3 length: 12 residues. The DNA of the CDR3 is TGCACCAGCAGCCCGGTGGAAACTGAAGCTTTCTTT. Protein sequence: CTSSPVETEAFF.

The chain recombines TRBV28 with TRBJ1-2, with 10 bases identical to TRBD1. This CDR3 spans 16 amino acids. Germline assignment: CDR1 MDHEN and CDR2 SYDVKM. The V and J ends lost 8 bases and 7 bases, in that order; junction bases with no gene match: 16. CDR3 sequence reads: CASCKAGTGAICGYTF. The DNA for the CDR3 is TGTGCCAGCTGCAAAGCCGGGACAGGGGCGATCTGTGGCTACACCTTC.

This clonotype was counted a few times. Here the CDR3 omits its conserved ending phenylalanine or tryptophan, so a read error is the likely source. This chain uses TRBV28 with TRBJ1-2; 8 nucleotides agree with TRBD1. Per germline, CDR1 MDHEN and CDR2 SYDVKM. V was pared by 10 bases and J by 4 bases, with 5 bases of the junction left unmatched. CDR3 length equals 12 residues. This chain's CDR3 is CAIMDRVYGYTS. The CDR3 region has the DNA TGTGCCATCATGGACAGGGTCTATGGCTACACCTCC.

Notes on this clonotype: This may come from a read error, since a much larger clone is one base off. The CDR3 here is CVSIRGGAREQFF. The CDR3 DNA follows: TGTGTCAGCATTCGCGGGGGGGCAAGGGAGCAGTTCTTC. The chain links TRBV12-3 or TRBV12-4 to TRBJ2-1; 9 bases align to TRBD2. The CDR3 loop spans 13 amino acids.

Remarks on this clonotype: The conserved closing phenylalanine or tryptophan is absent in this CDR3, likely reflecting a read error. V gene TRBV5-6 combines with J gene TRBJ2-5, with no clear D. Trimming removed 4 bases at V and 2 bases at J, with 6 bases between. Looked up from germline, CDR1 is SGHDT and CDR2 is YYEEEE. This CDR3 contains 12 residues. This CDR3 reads CASSLPQETQYS. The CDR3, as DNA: TGTGCCAGCAGCCTGCCGCAAGAGACCCAGTACTCC.

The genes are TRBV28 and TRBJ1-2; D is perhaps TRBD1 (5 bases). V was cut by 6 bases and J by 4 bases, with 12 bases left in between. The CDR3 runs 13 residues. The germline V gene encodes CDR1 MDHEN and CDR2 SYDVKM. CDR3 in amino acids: CASRYTGSYGYTF. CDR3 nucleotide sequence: TGTGCCAGCAGATATACAGGATCCTATGGCTACACCTTC.

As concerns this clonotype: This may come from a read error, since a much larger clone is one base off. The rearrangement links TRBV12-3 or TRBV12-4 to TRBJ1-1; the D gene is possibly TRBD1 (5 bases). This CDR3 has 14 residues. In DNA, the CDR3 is TGTGCCAACAGTTCCCCGGGGGGGTGGACTGAAGCTTTCTTT. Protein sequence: CANSSPGGWTEAFF.